A selection of T cell receptor beta chains follows, all from one sample in a study of blood T cell repertoires in COVID-19. Sequenced by immunoSEQ multiplex PCR; TCRdb stores in-frame clones only, minus some. The data hold a few hundred thousand clones, with 85% observed a single time. The sample consisted of PBMCs or T cells enriched from blood (not recorded which). The receptors here all came from a woman aged 50 to 65 who had recovered from COVID-19. Each CDR3 is given with its conserved first and last residue. A D gene is named only where the DNA matches it firmly. Size is stated for part of the rows, as once, few or many counts, or as a class when the clone is expanded.

J | size | D | V | length | CDR3 | DNA
TRBJ2-7 | . | TRBD2 | TRBV3-1/TRBV3-2 | 15 | CASSYQLAGAYEQYF | TGTGCCAGCAGCTATCAATTAGCGGGGGCCTACGAGCAGTACTTC
TRBJ2-3 | . | TRBD1 | TRBV19 | 16 | CASSISRDRVIDTQYF | TGTGCCAGTAGTATTTCCCGGGACAGGGTGATAGATACGCAGTATTTT
TRBJ1-3 | . | . | TRBV7-9 | 15 | CASSSEGDLSNTIYF | TGTGCCAGCAGCTCAGAGGGGGACCTATCGAACACCATATATTTT
TRBJ2-7 | . | . | TRBV7-9 | 15 | CASSLGEGLFYEQYF | TGTGCCAGCAGCTTAGGCGAGGGTCTATTCTACGAGCAGTACTTC
TRBJ1-5 | . | . | TRBV6-5 | 15 | CASSYVQGGVEPQHF | TGTGCCAGCAGTTACGTACAGGGCGGTGTGGAGCCCCAGCATTTT
TRBJ1-1 | . | . | TRBV2 | 13 | CASTEGLRGAAFF | TGTGCCAGCACCGAAGGGCTCAGGGGAGCAGCTTTCTTT
TRBJ2-5 | . | TRBD2 | TRBV3-1/TRBV3-2 | 15 | CASSPGLAGKETQYF | TGTGCCAGCAGCCCGGGACTAGCGGGGAAAGAGACCCAGTACTTC
TRBJ1-1 | . | TRBD1 | TRBV30 | 14 | CAWSVKTGSTEAFF | TGTGCCTGGAGTGTAAAGACAGGGTCCACTGAAGCTTTCTTT
TRBJ1-5 | . | . | TRBV30 | 19 | CAWSPETGDIRRSNQPQHF | TGTGCCTGGAGTCCAGAGACAGGAGACATAAGGAGGAGCAATCAGCCCCAGCATTTT
TRBJ2-2 | . | TRBD1 | TRBV19 | 16 | CASSIVGTGGNGELFF | TGTGCCAGTAGTATAGTAGGGACAGGGGGTAACGGGGAGCTGTTTTTT
TRBJ1-3 | . | . | TRBV5-4 | 15 | CASSLAYGAGNTIYF | TGTGCCAGCAGCTTGGCCTACGGGGCTGGAAACACCATATATTTT
TRBJ1-1 | . | . | TRBV4-3 | 14 | CASSQVGVDTEAFF | TGCGCCAGCAGCCAAGTAGGGGTCGACACTGAAGCTTTCTTT
TRBJ2-1 | . | . | TRBV2 | 15 | CASSEAETSYNEQFF | TGTGCCAGCAGTGAAGCGGAGACTTCGTACAATGAGCAGTTCTTC
TRBJ1-6 | . | . | TRBV9 | 14 | CASSVRVDNSPLHF | TGTGCCAGCAGCGTCAGGGTGGATAATTCACCCCTCCACTTT
TRBJ2-1 | . | TRBD2 | TRBV4-3 | 16 | CASSQDIGGSVYEQFF | TGCGCCAGCAGCCAAGATATTGGCGGGAGTGTTTATGAGCAGTTCTTC
TRBJ1-4 | . | . | TRBV28 | 13 | CASVEARNEKLFF | TGTGCCAGCGTCGAGGCGCGAAATGAAAAACTGTTTTTT
TRBJ2-3 | . | TRBD1 | TRBV6-6 | 15 | CASSYSGQGPDTQYF | TGTGCCAGCAGTTACTCGGGACAGGGTCCAGATACGCAGTATTTT
TRBJ1-1 | . | . | TRBV6-5 | 15 | CASSYTTGLNTEAFF | TGTGCCAGCAGTTACACGACAGGACTGAACACTGAAGCTTTCTTT
TRBJ2-7 | few | TRBD2 | TRBV30 | 12 | CAWNPAGYEQYF | TGTGCCTGGAACCCAGCGGGGTACGAGCAGTACTTC
TRBJ2-3 | . | . | TRBV27 | 15 | CASSDYRPSTDTQYF | TGTGCCAGCAGTGACTACAGACCTAGCACAGATACGCAGTATTTT
TRBJ1-1 | . | TRBD1 | TRBV30 | 13 | CAWTQGVNTEAFF | TGTGCCTGGACCCAGGGGGTGAACACTGAAGCTTTCTTT
TRBJ2-7 | . | . | TRBV30 | 13 | CAWSYIQGTEQYF | TGTGCCTGGAGCTACATACAGGGGACTGAGCAGTACTTC
TRBJ1-5 | . | TRBD1 | TRBV30 | 17 | CAWSKGTGPTISQPQHF | TGTGCCTGGAGTAAGGGGACAGGACCCACCATAAGCCAGCCCCAGCATTTT
TRBJ2-3 | . | . | TRBV19 | 11 | CASSQTVQQYF | TGTGCCAGTAGCCAGACAGTTCAGCAGTATTTT
TRBJ1-1 | . | . | TRBV6-5 | 15 | CASTKEVGGLTEAFF | TGTGCCAGCACCAAAGAGGTAGGGGGTCTCACTGAAGCTTTCTTT
TRBJ1-2 | . | TRBD1 | TRBV28 | 14 | CASSWDRVAYGYTF | TGTGCCAGCAGTTGGGACAGGGTTGCCTATGGCTACACCTTC
TRBJ2-1 | . | TRBD2 | TRBV27 | 15 | CASRPGLAIYNEQFF | TGTGCCAGCAGACCGGGACTAGCGATTTACAATGAGCAGTTCTTC
TRBJ1-1 | few | . | TRBV19 | 12 | CASSIGSTEAFF | TGTGCCAGTAGTATTGGGAGCACTGAAGCTTTCTTT
TRBJ2-7 | once | TRBD1 | TRBV9 | 13 | CASSVGTGDEQYF | TGTGCCAGCAGCGTAGGGACAGGGGACGAGCAGTACTTC
TRBJ2-7 | . | . | TRBV6-5 | 14 | CASSPDSRSYEQYF | TGTGCCAGCAGTCCGGACTCTCGCTCCTACGAGCAGTACTTC
TRBJ1-2 | . | . | TRBV7-2 | 15 | CASRDRPGQHYGYTF | TGTGCCAGCAGGGACCGGCCAGGACAGCACTATGGCTACACCTTC
TRBJ1-2 | . | TRBD1 | TRBV19 | 15 | CASSIHGDRAYGYTF | TGTGCCAGTAGTATCCACGGGGACAGGGCCTATGGCTACACCTTC
TRBJ2-1 | few | TRBD1 | TRBV5-1 | 14 | CASSLTGDGNEQFF | TGCGCCAGCAGCTTGACAGGGGATGGCAATGAGCAGTTCTTC
TRBJ2-2 | few | TRBD1 | TRBV15 | 16 | CATSRVGTGVTGELFF | TGTGCCACCAGCAGAGTAGGGACAGGGGTTACCGGGGAGCTGTTTTTT
TRBJ2-3 | . | . | TRBV9 | 16 | CASSVVGAGTTDTQYF | TGTGCCAGCAGCGTAGTGGGCGCGGGGACCACAGATACGCAGTATTTT
TRBJ1-2 | . | . | TRBV7-8 | 15 | CASSLTLEGRNGYTF | TGTGCCAGCAGCTTAACGTTAGAGGGCAGGAATGGCTACACCTTC
TRBJ2-7 | few | . | TRBV19 | 14 | CASSLSANSYEQYF | TGTGCCAGTAGTCTCTCAGCGAACTCCTACGAGCAGTACTTC
TRBJ1-5 | . | TRBD1 | TRBV30 | 16 | CAWARQGAFVNQPQHF | TGTGCCTGGGCCAGACAGGGGGCCTTTGTCAATCAGCCCCAGCATTTT
TRBJ2-3 | . | TRBD1 | TRBV19 | 17 | CASSISARGRIGDTQYF | TGTGCCAGTAGTATCAGCGCCAGGGGGCGAATAGGAGATACGCAGTATTTT
TRBJ1-3 | . | TRBD1 | TRBV5-1 | 18 | CASSSVPGQGMGGNTIYF | TGCGCCAGCAGCTCTGTCCCGGGACAGGGGATGGGAGGAAACACCATATATTTT